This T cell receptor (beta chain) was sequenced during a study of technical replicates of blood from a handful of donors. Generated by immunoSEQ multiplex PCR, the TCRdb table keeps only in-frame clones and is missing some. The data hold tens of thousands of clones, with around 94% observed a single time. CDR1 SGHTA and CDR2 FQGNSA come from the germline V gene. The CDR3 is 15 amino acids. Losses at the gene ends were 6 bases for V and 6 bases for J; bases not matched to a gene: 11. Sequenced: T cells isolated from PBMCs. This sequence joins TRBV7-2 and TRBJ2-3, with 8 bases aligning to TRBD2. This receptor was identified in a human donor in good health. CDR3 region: CASRTSGTIGDTQYF. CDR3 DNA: TGTGCCAGCAGAACTAGCGGAACAATTGGGGATACGCAGTATTTT.